This paragraph covers one T cell receptor (beta chain) sequence. This record comes from a study of blood T cell repertoires in COVID-19. Study-level information: The origin of the acute and convalescent COVID-19 samples was the United States, Italy and Spain.

Participants came from about 23 US areas, aged about 18 to 95 years. Symptom resolution, clearance, or two negative PCRs marked the recovered donors of Cohort 3. In the source study's methods: Nucleated cell counts were estimated from reference gene primer amplification. Libraries were prepared by immunoSEQ multiplex PCR; TCRdb keeps only in-frame clonotypes and omits some of them. V, J and clone size are those of that table, while D and trimming were read from the DNA. Here the sample spans about 300,000 clones, approximately 89% being singletons. The germline V gene has CDR1 SQVTM and CDR2 ANQGSEA. Trimming took 1 base from V and 7 from J; bases not matched to a gene: 12. The CDR3 runs 16 residues.

The rearrangement links TRBV29-1 to TRBJ2-1; 8 bases are a match to TRBD1. The sequenced material came from PBMCs or T cells enriched from blood (not recorded which). This clonotype originated in a woman in her late teens or twenties who had recovered from COVID-19. The CDR3 loop reads CSVEAARQGLRNEQFF. The CDR3 DNA sequence: TGCAGCGTTGAAGCGGCAAGACAGGGGTTGAGGAATGAGCAGTTCTTC.